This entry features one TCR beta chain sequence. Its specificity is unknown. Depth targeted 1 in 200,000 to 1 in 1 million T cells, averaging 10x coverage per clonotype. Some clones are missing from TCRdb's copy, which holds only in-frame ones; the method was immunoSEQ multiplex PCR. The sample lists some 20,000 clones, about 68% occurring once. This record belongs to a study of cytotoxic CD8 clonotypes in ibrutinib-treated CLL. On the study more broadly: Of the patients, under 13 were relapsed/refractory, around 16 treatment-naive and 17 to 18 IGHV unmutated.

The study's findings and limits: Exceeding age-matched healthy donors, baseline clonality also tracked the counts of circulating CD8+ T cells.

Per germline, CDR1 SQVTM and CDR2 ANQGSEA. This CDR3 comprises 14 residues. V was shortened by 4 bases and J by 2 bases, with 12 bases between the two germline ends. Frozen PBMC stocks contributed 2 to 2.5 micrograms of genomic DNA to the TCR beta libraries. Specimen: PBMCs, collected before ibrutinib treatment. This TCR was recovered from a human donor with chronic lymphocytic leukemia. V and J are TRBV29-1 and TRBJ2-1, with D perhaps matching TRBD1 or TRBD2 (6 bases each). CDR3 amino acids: CSVVGGRPYNEQFF. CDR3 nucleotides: TGCAGCGTTGTAGGGGGGAGACCCTACAATGAGCAGTTCTTC.